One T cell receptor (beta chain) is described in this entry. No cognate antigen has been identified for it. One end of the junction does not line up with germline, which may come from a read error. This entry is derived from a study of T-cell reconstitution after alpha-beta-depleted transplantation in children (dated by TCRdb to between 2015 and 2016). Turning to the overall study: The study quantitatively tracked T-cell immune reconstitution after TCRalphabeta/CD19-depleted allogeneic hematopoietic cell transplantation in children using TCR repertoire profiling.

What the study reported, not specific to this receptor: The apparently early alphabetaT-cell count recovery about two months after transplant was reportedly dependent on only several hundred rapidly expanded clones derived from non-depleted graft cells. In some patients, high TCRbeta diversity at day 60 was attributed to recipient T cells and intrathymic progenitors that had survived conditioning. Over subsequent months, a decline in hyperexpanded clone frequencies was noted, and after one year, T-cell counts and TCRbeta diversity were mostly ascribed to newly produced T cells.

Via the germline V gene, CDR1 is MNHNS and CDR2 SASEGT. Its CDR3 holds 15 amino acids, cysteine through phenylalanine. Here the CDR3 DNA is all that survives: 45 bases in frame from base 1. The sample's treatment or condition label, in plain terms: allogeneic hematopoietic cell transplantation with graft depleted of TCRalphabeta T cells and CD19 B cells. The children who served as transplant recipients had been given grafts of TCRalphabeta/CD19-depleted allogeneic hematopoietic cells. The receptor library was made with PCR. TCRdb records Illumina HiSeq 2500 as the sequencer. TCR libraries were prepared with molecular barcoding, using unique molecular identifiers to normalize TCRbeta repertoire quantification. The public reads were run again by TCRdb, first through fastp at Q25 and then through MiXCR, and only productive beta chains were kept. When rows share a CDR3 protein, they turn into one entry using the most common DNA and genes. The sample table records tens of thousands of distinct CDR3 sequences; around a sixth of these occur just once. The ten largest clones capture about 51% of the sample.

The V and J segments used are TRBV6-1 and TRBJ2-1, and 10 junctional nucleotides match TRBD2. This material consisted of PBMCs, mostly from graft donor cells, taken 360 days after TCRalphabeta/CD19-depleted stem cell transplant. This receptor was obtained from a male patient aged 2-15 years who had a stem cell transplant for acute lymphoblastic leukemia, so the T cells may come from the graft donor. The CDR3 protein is CASSERASGRSEQLF. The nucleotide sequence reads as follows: TGTGCCAGCAGTGAAAGGGCTAGCGGGAGAAGTGAGCAGCTCTTC.